This TCR beta chain was sequenced during a study of cytomegalovirus exposure and HLA in healthy donors. Overall study results and limits: A reported reduction in N-insertions relative to the approximately 670-donor mean was seen in an Asian-associated ancestry cluster in a later analysis. A link between a missense DCLRE1C variant and TCR beta V- and J-gene trimming emerged from a later analysis. For most TCR beta V segments, an earlier analysis put the productive rate at about 87% or about 30% of the time.

On this clone: Its matching antigen is unknown.

The PCR used 60 Vbeta and 13 Jbeta primers. The method was immunoSEQ multiplex PCR; TCRdb's version includes in-frame clones alone and lacks a portion of them. The sample yields roughly 130,000 clones, around 71% seen once. Material: PBMCs. This TCR was sampled from a woman in her fifties or sixties in good health and CMV-seropositive.

CDR3 residues: CASSSYMGLRNTEAFF. For the CDR3, the DNA is TGTGCCAGCAGCAGCTATATGGGACTGCGAAACACTGAAGCTTTCTTT. The gene calls are TRBV27 and TRBJ1-1, with D perhaps TRBD1 (5 bases). Germline V gives CDR1 MNHEY, CDR2 SMNVEV (reference sequence). The CDR3 covers 16 residues. V gave up 6 bases and J gave up 2 bases, with 19 bases separating them.